This is a list of T cell receptor beta chains from one sample in a study of OX40 agonist ivuxolimab in advanced cancers. Method: immunoSEQ multiplex PCR; TCRdb's copy keeps in-frame clones and lacks some. Of about 40,000 clones in the sample, approximately 84% are singletons; the top ten hold approximately 16%. The sample in question was CD4+ or CD8+ T cells sorted from blood, obtained in a trial of the OX40 agonist ivuxolimab. The origin of the receptors is an adult with an advanced solid tumor such as melanoma, head and neck, liver or kidney cancer. The CDR3 runs from the conserved cysteine through the conserved F or W. The D gene is left open where the match is weak. A row's size may be missing; if present it is once, few, many or a size class.

clone_size | j_call | v_call | d_call | cdr3_length | cdr3_aa | cdr3_nt
- | TRBJ2-1 | TRBV11-2 | TRBD2 | 15 | CASSLAPSGGYEQFF | TGTGCCAGCAGCTTAGCCCCTAGCGGGGGCTATGAGCAGTTCTTC
- | TRBJ1-1 | TRBV5-8 | - | 15 | CASSPFQGRYPEAFF | TGTGCCAGCAGCCCCTTCCAAGGGCGTTACCCTGAAGCTTTCTTT
medium-sized | TRBJ2-7 | TRBV9 | - | 14 | CASSAGTDSYEQYF | TGTGCCAGCAGCGCCGGGACGGATTCCTACGAGCAGTACTTC
few | TRBJ2-7 | TRBV6-5 | - | 14 | CASSPLRGGYEQYF | TGTGCCAGCAGTCCCCTCAGGGGAGGGTACGAGCAGTACTTC
- | TRBJ1-1 | TRBV2 | - | 13 | CASSEAGNTEAFF | TGTGCCAGCAGTGAAGCGGGGAACACTGAAGCTTTCTTT
few | TRBJ1-5 | TRBV9 | - | 14 | CASSVGQSNQPQHF | TGTGCCAGCAGCGTAGGACAGAGCAATCAGCCCCAGCATTTT
- | TRBJ2-1 | TRBV4-3 | TRBD2 | 16 | CASSQGGGGNFNEQFF | TGCGCCAGCAGCCAAGGTGGCGGGGGAAACTTCAATGAGCAGTTCTTC
- | TRBJ2-3 | TRBV6-5 | - | 12 | CASISADYTQYF | TGTGCCAGCATATCGGCGGACTATACGCAGTATTTT
- | TRBJ1-1 | TRBV5-5 | - | 13 | CASSLIGNAEAFF | TGTGCCAGCAGCTTGATAGGGAACGCTGAAGCTTTCTTT
- | TRBJ2-1 | TRBV13 | - | 15 | CASSLGQGFIGEQFF | TGTGCCAGCAGCTTAGGGCAGGGGTTCATCGGTGAGCAGTTCTTC
- | TRBJ1-1 | TRBV19 | - | 14 | CASTSGQGPTEAFF | -
- | TRBJ2-7 | TRBV9 | - | 13 | CASSESQGYEQYF | TGTGCCAGCAGCGAAAGTCAGGGCTACGAGCAGTACTTC
- | TRBJ2-1 | TRBV5-6 | TRBD2 | 14 | CASSPGGRAVGQFF | TGTGCCAGCAGCCCGGGCGGGAGGGCGGTCGGGCAGTTCTTC
- | TRBJ2-1 | TRBV6-4 | - | 14 | CASRVDGSHNEQFF | TGTGCCAGCAGGGTCGATGGGTCCCACAATGAGCAGTTCTTC
- | TRBJ1-1 | TRBV5-1 | TRBD1 | 16 | CASSGGPGQGNTEAFF | TGCGCCAGCAGCGGCGGACCGGGACAGGGGAACACTGAAGCTTTCTTT
- | TRBJ2-1 | TRBV10-3 | - | 11 | CAISEGPEQFF | TGTGCCATCAGTGAAGGGCCAGAGCAGTTCTTC
- | TRBJ1-3 | TRBV19 | - | 15 | CASSLTDVSGNTIYF | TGTGCCAGTAGTTTGACGGATGTCTCTGGAAACACCATATATTTT
- | TRBJ1-3 | TRBV27 | - | 12 | CASSSDGYTIYF | TGTGCCAGCAGTTCGGATGGGTACACCATATATTTT
once | TRBJ2-1 | TRBV29-1 | - | 11 | CSVPVGNEQFF | TGCAGCGTTCCCGTGGGCAATGAGCAGTTCTTC
- | TRBJ2-3 | TRBV19 | - | 12 | CASTTGADTQYF | TGTGCCAGTACCACCGGGGCAGATACGCAGTATTTT
- | TRBJ1-2 | TRBV15 | - | 13 | CATSRAGQNGYTF | TGTGCCACCAGCAGAGCCGGCCAGAATGGCTACACCTTC
- | TRBJ2-1 | TRBV9 | - | 16 | CASSVGGRLTYNEQFF | TGTGCCAGCAGCGTAGGTGGGCGGCTAACCTACAATGAGCAGTTCTTC
- | TRBJ1-2 | TRBV19 | TRBD1 | 15 | CASSSDREINYGYTF | TGTGCCAGTAGTTCCGACAGGGAAATTAACTATGGCTACACCTTC